The sequence of this TCR beta chain was determined in a study of vaccination effects on CD4 cells after COVID-19. Expansion of antigen-specific CD4+ T cells with viral peptide pools was carried out by the ViraFEST assay before sequencing. At the end of over 8 days of culture, CD4+ T cells were isolated. All vaccine recipients tested negative for nucleocapsid antibodies and had never contracted SARS-CoV-2 infection. On both days 3 and 7, half of the culture medium was replaced with IL-2 medium. Some clones are missing from TCRdb's copy, which holds only in-frame ones; the method was immunoSEQ multiplex PCR. The sample carries tens of thousands of clones, around 68% recorded once. This CDR3 has 13 residues. V gave up 3 bases and J gave up 5 bases, with 11 bases separating them. The germline gives CDR1 KGHSH, CDR2 LQKENI. This clone showed up just a few times. What it binds is not known. General study points: Few convalescent patients, and no early post-infection timepoints, were available to the study.

The rearrangement links TRBV18 to TRBJ2-7; D is undetermined. The source material was CD4+ T cells from PBMCs cultured with SARS-CoV-2 spike peptides, sampled before COVID-19 vaccination. The TCR comes from a human donor who received a COVID-19 vaccine. The CDR3 DNA follows: TGTGCCAGCTCACCCCCAGGACGCCACGAGCAGTACTTC. This gives the protein CASSPPGRHEQYF.